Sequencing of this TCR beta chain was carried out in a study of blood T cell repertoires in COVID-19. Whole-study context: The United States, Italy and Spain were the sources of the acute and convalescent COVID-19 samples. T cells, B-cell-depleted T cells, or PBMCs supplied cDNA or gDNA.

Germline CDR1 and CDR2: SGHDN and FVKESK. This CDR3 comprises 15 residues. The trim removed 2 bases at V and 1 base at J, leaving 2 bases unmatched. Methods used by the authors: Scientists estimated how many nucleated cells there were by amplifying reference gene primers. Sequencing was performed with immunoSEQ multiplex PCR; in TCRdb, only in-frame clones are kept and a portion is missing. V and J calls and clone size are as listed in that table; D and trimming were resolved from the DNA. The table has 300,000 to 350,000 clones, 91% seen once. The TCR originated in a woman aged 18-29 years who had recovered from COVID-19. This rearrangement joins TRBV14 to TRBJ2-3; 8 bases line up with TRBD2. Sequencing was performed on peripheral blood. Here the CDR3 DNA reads TGTGCCAGCAGCCAAACTAGCGGCCGCACAGATACGCAGTATTTT. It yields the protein CASSQTSGRTDTQYF.